This T cell receptor (beta chain) originates from a study of control samples from healthy donors and cancer patients. This CDR3 contains 15 residues. The trim removed 2 bases at V and 5 bases at J, leaving 1 base unmatched. The germline gives CDR1 KGHDR, CDR2 SFDVKD. Method: immunoSEQ multiplex PCR; TCRdb's copy keeps in-frame clones and lacks some. The repertoire has 100,000 to 150,000 clones, 75% to 95% of them found once; the top ten carry about 2.6%. The TCR sequence derives from a man aged 18 to 35 in good health. The chain is built from TRBV24-1 and TRBJ2-2; 10 positions match TRBD1. Material: blood. The CDR3 loop is CATSDWTGGTGELFF. For the CDR3, the DNA is TGTGCCACCAGTGATTGGACAGGGGGAACCGGGGAGCTGTTTTTT.